This T cell receptor (beta chain) is from a study of shared clonotypes between healthy human individuals. Across the whole study: The donors, two women and three men, were aged 18 to 49. Every donor yielded three CD4 naive, three CD4 memory, two CD8 naive and one CD8 memory plate. Overall study findings and caveats: Naive CD4 clonotypes were shared across several donors at about 5.2%. Blood was the only sampled material, and tissue repertoires likely differ.

Regarding this clone: Its specificity is not known.

Only in-frame clones appear in the TCRdb table, and some are missing; sequencing was by immunoSEQ multiplex PCR. The data contain some 2,500,000 clones, about nine tenths of them singletons. Germline V lookup: CDR1 SGHRS, CDR2 YFSETQ. V was clipped by 3 bases and J by 8 bases, with 11 bases between them. The CDR3 has 13 residues. The clonotype was recovered from a young man in good health. Some clones in this sample may be carry-over from other donors' samples. J is TRBJ1-4 and V is TRBV5-1; weak D call: TRBD1 (5 bases). Sample: naive CD4+ T cells from PBMCs. Subset indicated: CD45RA+ positively selected. CDR3 nucleotides: TGCGCCAGCAGCTCCCCAGGGCACGAAAAACTGTTTTTT. It codes for CASSSPGHEKLFF. The full variable domain, with the rest looked up from reference TRBV5-1 and TRBJ1-4, is KAGVTQTPRYLIKTRGQQVTLSCSPISGHRSVSWYQQTPGQGLQFLFEYFSETQRNKGNFPGRFSGRQFSNSRSEMNVSTLELGDSALYLCASSSPGHEKLFFGSGTQLSVL.